One sample yielded the 18 T cell receptor beta chains listed below, sequenced in a study of monozygotic twins with inflammatory bowel disease. TCRdb derives one entry per CDR3 protein from the 5' RACE reads, leaving out DNA. This table lists approximately 390,000 distinct CDR3 sequences. Material for sequencing was blood. The receptor set was obtained from a human donor with ulcerative colitis or Crohn's disease, or a healthy co-twin of an affected twin (not recorded which).

The J gene is TRBJ2-5, the V gene TRBV24-1; the D call from TCRdb, TRBD1, cannot be confirmed without DNA. There are 14 residues in the CDR3. Germline CDR1 and CDR2: KGHDR and SFDVKD. CDR3 region: CATSRSGGGETQYF.

The chain uses TRBV7-6 and TRBJ2-1; the TCRdb call, TRBD2, lacks DNA for checking. CDR3 length equals 14 residues. From germline, CDR1 is SGHVS and CDR2 FNYEAQ. Here the CDR3 reads CASSPDGMADEQFF.

The chain joins TRBV5-4 to TRBJ2-1; with no DNA, the TCRdb D assignment of TRBD2 cannot be verified. The CDR3 spans 19 residues. CDR1 and CDR2 from the germline V gene are SGHNT and YYREEE (reference sequence). CDR3: CASSSGPASGRAGSNEQFF.

CDR3 in amino acids: CASSVQGPPNYGYTF. V usage is TRBV7-2 and J usage is TRBJ1-2; TCRdb's D call, TRBD1, is unchecked because there is no DNA. This CDR3 region has 15 residues. Germline V gene lookup returns CDR1 SGHTA and CDR2 FQGNSA.

J is TRBJ1-4 and V is TRBV18. Germline CDR1 is KGHSH and CDR2 is LQKENI. The CDR3 totals 16 residues. CDR3 amino acids: CASSPPGSGNNEKLFF.

The chain has TRBV20-1 and TRBJ2-1; TCRdb outputs TRBD1, but without DNA this stays unchecked. CDR1 DFQATT and CDR2 SNEGSKA come from the germline V gene (reference sequence). The CDR3 extends over 13 amino acids. CDR3 region: CSARDPGVVKQFF.

The rearrangement joins TRBV20-1 to TRBJ2-7. The CDR3 is 13 amino acids. CDR1 DFQATT and CDR2 SNEGSKA come from the germline V gene (reference sequence). CDR3 region: CSARKMSSYEQYF.

The chain is built from TRBV19 and TRBJ1-2; TCRdb's D call of TRBD1 is untestable without DNA. This CDR3 has 14 residues. The germline CDR1 and CDR2 sequences are LNHDA and SQIVND (reference sequence). This chain's CDR3 is CASSFREANYGYTF.

J is TRBJ2-3 and V is TRBV5-1; with no DNA, the TCRdb D assignment of TRBD2 cannot be verified. This CDR3 is built from 14 residues. Per the germline V gene, CDR1 is SGHRS and CDR2 is YFSETQ. The CDR3: CASSFEGGTDTQYF.

The chain couples TRBV2 to TRBJ1-2. The CDR3 spans 15 residues. The V gene's germline CDR1 is SNHLY and CDR2 FYNNEI. The CDR3 protein is CASSEAKGTSYGYTF.

The CDR3 sequence is CSAEGQAYGYTF. The chain links TRBV20-1 to TRBJ1-2; TCRdb outputs TRBD1, but without DNA this stays unchecked. From germline, CDR1 is DFQATT and CDR2 SNEGSKA (reference sequence). This CDR3 region has 12 residues.

CDR3: CATSDLWGEQFF. J is TRBJ2-1 and V is TRBV24-1. CDR1 is KGHDR and CDR2 is SFDVKD in the germline V gene. The CDR3 has 12 residues.

The chain recombines TRBV5-1 with TRBJ1-3; TCRdb names TRBD1, which stays unverified in the absence of DNA. Germline CDR1 reads SGHRS; CDR2 reads YFSETQ. The CDR3 consists of 17 residues. The CDR3 region is CASGGGQGSSSGNTIYF.

V gene TRBV5-1 combines with J gene TRBJ2-7; TCRdb indicates TRBD1, and absent DNA this call remains unverified. The CDR3 length is 15 residues. CDR1 is SGHRS and CDR2 is YFSETQ in the germline V gene. The CDR3 sequence: CASSLAADTAYEQYF.

The gene calls are TRBV20-1 and TRBJ2-3; no DNA is available, so the TRBD1 call from TCRdb remains unchecked. The V gene's germline CDR1 is DFQATT and CDR2 SNEGSKA (reference sequence). The CDR3 totals 13 residues. This CDR3 is CSAGGGFTDTQYF.

The chain couples TRBV3-1 to TRBJ2-1. This CDR3 contains 13 residues. Germline loops: CDR1 LGHDT, CDR2 YNNKEL (reference sequence). CDR3 loop: CASSQGHTNEQFF.

This chain uses TRBV13 with TRBJ1-2; TCRdb calls TRBD1, which cannot be checked without DNA. This CDR3 has 13 residues. Germline values: CDR1 PRHDT, CDR2 FYEKMQ (reference sequence). The CDR3 spells CASRDRGLYGYTF.

The rearrangement uses TRBV20-1 and TRBJ2-2; TCRdb returns TRBD2, unconfirmable since there is no DNA. The germline V gene has CDR1 DFQATT and CDR2 SNEGSKA (reference sequence). The CDR3 has 19 residues. CDR3 residues: CSARDNPRRSGRVTGELFF.